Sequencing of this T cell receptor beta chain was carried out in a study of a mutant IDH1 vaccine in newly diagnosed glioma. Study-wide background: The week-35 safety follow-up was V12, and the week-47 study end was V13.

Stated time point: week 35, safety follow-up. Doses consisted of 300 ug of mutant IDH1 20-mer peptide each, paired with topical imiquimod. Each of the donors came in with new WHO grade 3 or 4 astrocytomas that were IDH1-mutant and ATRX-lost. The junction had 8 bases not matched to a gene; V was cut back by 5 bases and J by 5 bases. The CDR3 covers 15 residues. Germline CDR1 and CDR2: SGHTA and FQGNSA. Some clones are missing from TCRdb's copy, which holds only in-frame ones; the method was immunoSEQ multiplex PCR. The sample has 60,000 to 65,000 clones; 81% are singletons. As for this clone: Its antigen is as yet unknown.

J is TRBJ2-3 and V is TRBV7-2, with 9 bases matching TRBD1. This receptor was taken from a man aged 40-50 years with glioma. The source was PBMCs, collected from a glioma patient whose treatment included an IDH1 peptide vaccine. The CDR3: CASSPGDRVGDTQYF. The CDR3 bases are TGTGCCAGCAGCCCTGGGGACAGGGTTGGAGATACGCAGTATTTT.